This note documents a single TCR beta chain sequence. Its antigen target is currently unknown. No much larger clone is present one base from it, and per-base qualities are unavailable. The method behind the library was 5' RACE. The run used an Illumina HiSeq 2000. Template switching introduced a universal primer binding site; the final cDNA contained a unique molecular identifier, enabling accurate counting of TCR cDNA molecules. Specific primers in the conserved constant-segment region were used to synthesize first-strand cDNA for TCR alpha and beta chains. To control for contamination, every cDNA library was double barcoded, receiving both a SMART-Mk sample barcode and Illumina barcodes. Two successive PCR steps introduced TruSeq adapter sequences along with Illumina sample barcodes. The Illumina HiSeq platform was used with custom primers to sequence TCR alpha and beta cDNA libraries. The source study handled its data this way. Raw reads were processed with MiGEC to extract unique molecular identifiers, and MiXCR was used to determine CDR3 positions. For each individual, recombination models were inferred using an EM algorithm with the repgenHMM and IGoR tools. The analysis of shared clonotypes was done with the tcR package in R, with sharing normalized by the product of cloneset sizes. Out-of-frame nonproductive sequences were analyzed to study raw recombination free of thymic and clonal selection effects. TCRdb cleaned the public reads at Q25 with fastp, built clones with MiXCR and kept in-frame beta chains. Rows matching on CDR3 protein sequence are summarized as one entry with the most common DNA and genes. TCRdb, not the authors, supplied the V and J calls. The sample table shows 600,000 to 800,000 distinct CDR3 sequences, and about 20% are seen once. The ten largest account for 4% to 5.5% of the sample.

Every donor was a healthy Caucasian. Three pairs of female monozygotic twins, all aged about 18 to 29 years, made up the twin cohort. Peripheral blood mononuclear cells were the source from which RNA for the TCR libraries was isolated. This record belongs to a study of identical twins (TCRdb year 2016). About the investigation overall: The study deep-sequenced TCR alpha and beta repertoires from monozygotic twins, unrelated adults of various ages and cord blood to test whether fetal clonotypes persist. To rule out contamination, replicate twin experiments were performed at different times with different library preparation protocols.

The research as a whole found: Abundant cord blood beta clonotypes carried fewer insertions; young adult naive repertoires showed a weaker similar trend, while memory repertoires showed none. Excess twin sharing in beta out-of-frame sequences was weaker because fewer shared sequences lowered the signal-to-noise ratio. Out-of-frame TCR alpha sequences shared between twins showed an excess of low generation-probability sequences compared with coincidental sharing between unrelated individuals. Out-of-frame TCR alpha sharing in monozygotic twins was systematically underestimated by recombination models, whereas sharing between unrelated individuals was in agreement with the recombination models. Because the same donors could not be followed over many years, the conclusions relied on cross-sectional statistical analysis. Zero-insertion analyses could be partly confounded by invariant T cells such as MAIT and iNKT, though diverse VJ usage argued against such confounding for most clonotypes.

These data are also associated with another study on T cells expressing NK-cell markers. That second report states: In sorted CD3+CD56+NKG2C+, CD3+CD56+NKG2C- and CD3+CD56-NKG2C+ T-cell subsets from 8 or 9 donors, TCR beta-chain repertoires were profiled. Of the eight sequenced donors, seven were found to be HCMV-seropositive and one was found to be HCMV-seronegative. To restrict sorting to alphabetaTCR-expressing T cells, an anti-gammadeltaTCR antibody was added in several experiments. In roughly 6 donors, the dominant CD3+CD56+NKG2C+ clonotypes ranked among the top 10 CD8+ clonotypes, making up roughly 1.0-8% of CD8+ T cells. Those dominant clonotypes were again the most abundant among CD3+CD56-NKG2C+ cells in several donors, at roughly 28.3-65%. It remained unclear whether the expanded NKG2C-expressing T cell clones were specific for HCMV antigens. Randomly selected healthy volunteers, three men and five women, were used as the eight sequenced donors. HCMV serostatus was determined by detecting HCMV-specific IgG in serum with a commercial ELISA kit. For more than five donors, bulk peripheral blood T-cell repertoires were also sequenced from unsorted PBMC. MIGEC was used to demultiplex reads and group the reads by UMI, and MiTCR was used to assemble and quantify clonotypes. To exclude erroneous sequences, any TCR cDNA sequence not supported by at least two reads was discarded. The tcR package was used for downstream repertoire analysis, and clonotypes were matched between fractions using CDR3 nucleotide sequence together with V segment. VDJmatch was used to annotate antigen specificity against VDJdb, with one amino acid substitution in CDR3 permitted.

This TCR came from a woman between 18 and 29 years old in good health. The sample taken for sequencing was PBMCs.

The CDR3 region: CSAYSFSGGTDTQYF. In nucleotides, the sequence is TGCAGTGCTTATAGCTTCAGCGGAGGTACAGATACGCAGTATTTT. Rearrangement joined TRBV20-1 to TRBJ2-3, and possibly TRBD2, on 5 matching bases. The CDR3 covers 15 residues, taking in both the cysteine and the phenylalanine. Only the CDR3 DNA is retained, 45 bases long and in frame from the first base. The germline V gene (reference sequence) supplies CDR1 DFQATT and CDR2 SNEGSKA. V is shortened by 5 bases, J by 3 bases, and the region joining them spans 18 bases.